The 21 T cell receptor beta chains below all came from one sample that was sequenced in a study of blood T cell repertoires in COVID-19. Sequencing used immunoSEQ multiplex PCR; TCRdb keeps in-frame clones, though not all of them. Counted here are about 200,000 clones, 85% to 90% occurring once; the ten biggest clones make up 1.5% to 2%. The sample comprised peripheral blood. The receptors originated from a man aged 18 to 29 with active or convalescent COVID-19.

The V and J genes are TRBV2 and TRBJ1-2; 9 bases align to TRBD1. The germline gives CDR1 SNHLY, CDR2 FYNNEI. The CDR3 is 15 residues long. Trimming removed 6 bases from V and 8 bases from J; junction bases left unmatched: 13. Written as DNA, the CDR3 is TGTGCCAGCAGCCCTTTGACAACGACAGGGGGGGGCTACACCTTC. Translating gives CASSPLTTTGGGYTF.

The chain employs TRBV7-2 and TRBJ2-5, with 8 bases fitting TRBD2. Losses at the gene ends were 5 bases for V and 5 bases for J; bases not matched to a gene: 7. The CDR3 is made up of 14 amino acids. Germline V gene data show CDR1 as SGHTA and CDR2 as FQGNSA. The CDR3 region is CASSSSGIAETQYF. The CDR3 nucleotides are TGTGCCAGCAGCAGTAGCGGGATCGCGGAGACCCAGTACTTC.

The chain is built from TRBV30 and TRBJ1-1, with D perhaps matching TRBD1 (6 bases). Germline V gives CDR1 GTSNPN, CDR2 SVGIG (reference sequence). Trimming removed 5 bases at V and 4 bases at J, with 11 bases between. This CDR3 has 12 residues. The CDR3 loop is CAWEQGFTEAFF. The CDR3 nucleotides read TGTGCCTGGGAACAGGGTTTCACTGAAGCTTTCTTT. Variable domain in full (rest from reference TRBV30 and TRBJ1-1): SQTIHQWPATLVQPVGSPLSLECTVEGTSNPNLYWYRQAAGRGLQLLFYSVGIGQISSEVPQNLSASRPQDRQFILSSKKLLLSDSGFYLCAWEQGFTEAFFGQGTRLTVV.

This clone was counted between two and nine times. The chain is built from TRBV6-6 and TRBJ1-5; 8 nucleotides agree with TRBD1. This CDR3 contains 16 residues. CDR1 MNHNY and CDR2 SVGAGI come from the germline V gene (reference sequence). J was trimmed by 4 bases and V by 10 bases; bases with no gene match: 15. The CDR3: CATARIQGVRNQPQHF. The CDR3 DNA follows: TGTGCCACAGCGCGCATACAGGGGGTTCGGAATCAGCCCCAGCATTTT.

The J gene is TRBJ2-7, the V gene TRBV2, with TRBD1 identical over 8 bases. Per the germline V gene, CDR1 is SNHLY and CDR2 is FYNNEI. The CDR3 runs to 13 residues. The V segment lost 4 bases and the J segment 6 bases; nucleotides outside the gene matches: 5. CDR3 loop: CASSVLQGGEQYF. DNA of the CDR3: TGTGCCAGCAGTGTGTTACAGGGGGGCGAGCAGTACTTC.

The chain has TRBV21-1 and TRBJ2-1; no DNA check was done on the table's D call, TRBD2. TRBV21-1 is a documented pseudogene. The CDR3 sequence is 18 residues long. The CDR3 DNA reads as TGTGCCAGCAGCACCCGGACTAGCGGGGGTTATGAGGGGAATGAGCAGTTCTTC. It is translated as CASSTRTSGGYEGNEQFF.

CDR3 nucleotides: TGCAGCGTTGGACTAGCGGGAGGTATGCAGTTCTTC. As protein: CSVGLAGGMQFF. This rearrangement joins TRBV29-1 to TRBJ2-1; 13 bases line up with TRBD2. From germline, CDR1 is SQVTM and CDR2 ANQGSEA. The ends lost 4 bases at V and 12 bases at J; junction bases unmatched: 3. The CDR3 is 12 amino acids.

This clone appeared once. The gene calls are TRBV19 and TRBJ2-1; TRBD2 agrees at 12 bases. Germline V gives CDR1 LNHDA, CDR2 SQIVND (reference sequence). The CDR3 is made up of 14 amino acids. Trimming cost V 7 bases and J 9 bases; bases outside gene matches: 7. CDR3 loop: CASKATSGSGEQFF. For the CDR3, the DNA is TGTGCCAGTAAAGCGACTAGCGGGAGTGGTGAGCAGTTCTTC.

V is TRBV28 and J is TRBJ2-4, with a possible D match to TRBD1 (6 bases). Trimming cost V 7 bases and J 6 bases, with 13 bases left between them. Germline V gives CDR1 MDHEN, CDR2 SYDVKM. This CDR3 has 13 amino acids. The CDR3 DNA reads TGTGCCAGCATCGACGGACAGTTAAACATTCAGTACTTC. Its protein product is CASIDGQLNIQYF.

This clone was counted a few times. The chain recombines TRBV5-4 with TRBJ2-7, with 12 bases fitting TRBD2. The ends lost 4 bases at V and 0 bases at J; junction bases unmatched: 11. The CDR3 spans 18 residues. Germline V lookup: CDR1 SGHNT, CDR2 YYREEE (reference sequence). CDR3 DNA: TGTGCCAGCAGCCTTGGGACTAGCGGGCCCCTGAGCTCCTACGAGCAGTACTTC. It specifies CASSLGTSGPLSSYEQYF.

The V gene is TRBV29-1, the J gene TRBJ1-1; D is unclear. This CDR3 comprises 11 residues. Germline loops: CDR1 SQVTM, CDR2 ANQGSEA. Trimming cost V 8 bases and J 1 base, with 8 bases left between them. The CDR3 is CSYVANTEAFF. The CDR3 DNA reads TGCAGCTACGTAGCGAACACTGAAGCTTTCTTT.

The chain links TRBV4-1 to TRBJ2-2, with D possibly matching TRBD1 (6 bases). The CDR3 has 16 residues. Germline V lookup: CDR1 MGHRA, CDR2 YSYEKL. The V end was cut by 0 bases, the J end by 0 bases, with 8 bases between. The CDR3 spells CASSQENRANTGELFF. Written as DNA, the CDR3 is TGCGCCAGCAGCCAAGAAAACAGGGCGAACACCGGGGAGCTGTTTTTT.

The chain employs TRBV11-2 and TRBJ2-1; tentative D call: TRBD1 (5 bases). Germline CDR1 SGHAT, CDR2 FQNNGV. V shed 3 bases and J shed 4 bases, with 10 bases lying between them. The CDR3 loop spans 14 amino acids. This CDR3 is CASSLSRAYNEQFF. In DNA, the CDR3 is TGTGCCAGCAGCTTGAGCAGGGCTTACAATGAGCAGTTCTTC.

This sequence joins TRBV19 and TRBJ1-5; TRBD1 is a possible D gene (6 bases). This CDR3 contains 14 residues. V was trimmed by 5 bases and J by 5 bases, leaving 13 bases between them. CDR1 and CDR2 from the germline V gene are LNHDA and SQIVND (reference sequence). The CDR3 DNA is TGTGCCAGTAGTCACGGGACACTCTATCAGCCCCAGCATTTT. Translated: CASSHGTLYQPQHF.

The rearrangement uses TRBV11-2 and TRBJ2-3, with 8 bases fitting TRBD2. This CDR3 contains 15 residues. Trimming took 3 bases from V and 6 from J; bases not matched to a gene: 8. CDR1 is SGHAT, CDR2 FQNNGV, per germline. The CDR3 reads CASSLTLAGFDTQYF. The CDR3 coding sequence is TGTGCCAGCAGCTTGACATTAGCGGGGTTTGATACGCAGTATTTT.

The rearrangement links TRBV6-1 to TRBJ1-1, with 7 bases matching TRBD1. CDR1 is MNHNS, CDR2 SASEGT, per germline. CDR3 length: 15 amino acids. V was clipped by 3 bases and J by 0 bases; unmatched bases: 4. The CDR3 DNA sequence: TGTGCCAGCAGTGAGAGGACAGGACTGAACACTGAAGCTTTCTTT. The encoded protein is CASSERTGLNTEAFF.

J is TRBJ2-7 and V is TRBV18; 9 bases are shared with TRBD1. This CDR3 contains 16 residues. Trimming at V came to 3 bases and at J to 4 bases, leaving 10 bases not matched to a gene. Germline CDR1 reads KGHSH; CDR2 reads LQKENI. In nucleotides, the CDR3 is TGTGCCAGCTCACCCACTTCTACAGGGGGCAAGTACGAGCAGTACTTC. This codes for CASSPTSTGGKYEQYF. Using reference TRBV18 and TRBJ2-7 for the parts outside the CDR3, the full variable domain is NAGVMQNPRHLVRRRGQEARLRCSPMKGHSHVYWYRQLPEEGLKFMVYLQKENIIDESGMPKERFSAEFPKEGPSILRIQQVVRGDSAAYFCASSPTSTGGKYEQYFGPGTRLTVT.

Of note for this clone: A junction boundary mismatches the germline segment, possibly from a read error. The chain links TRBV2 to TRBJ2-7, with D perhaps matching TRBD1 (7 bases). The germline CDR1 and CDR2 sequences are SNHLY and FYNNEI. This CDR3 is 15 amino acids long. The CDR3 is CAGSSEGQKVYEQYF. The CDR3 DNA reads as TGTGCCGGCAGTTCGGAGGGACAGAAAGTCTACGAGCAGTACTTC.

This chain uses TRBV7-3 with TRBJ2-7; 8 bases are a match to TRBD1. V lost 0 bases to trimming and J lost 2 bases; unmatched junction nucleotides: 9. The CDR3 loop spans 17 amino acids. Germline CDR1 reads SGHTA; CDR2 reads FQGTGA. The CDR3 DNA is TGTGCCAGCAGCTTAACGTCCCCCGGACAGGGAACCTACGAGCAGTACTTC. As protein: CASSLTSPGQGTYEQYF.

V is TRBV3-1 (or the pseudogene TRBV3-2) and J is TRBJ1-1; weak D call: TRBD1 (6 bases). CDR1 is LGHDT, CDR2 YNNKEL, per germline (reference sequence). The CDR3 length is 17 residues. Deletions cut 4 bases from V and 2 bases from J, with 20 bases between. The CDR3 spells CASSRLGHQGPNTEAFF. The CDR3 region has the DNA TGTGCCAGCAGCCGATTGGGACATCAGGGGCCTAACACTGAAGCTTTCTTT.

This chain uses TRBV29-1 with TRBJ1-1; 7 bases map to TRBD1. Germline V gives CDR1 SQVTM, CDR2 ANQGSEA. V lost 7 bases, J lost 1 base, and 6 bases stayed unmatched. The CDR3 loop spans 13 amino acids. Written as DNA, the CDR3 is TGCAGCGCTCTACAGGGGACGAACACTGAAGCTTTCTTT. It encodes CSALQGTNTEAFF.